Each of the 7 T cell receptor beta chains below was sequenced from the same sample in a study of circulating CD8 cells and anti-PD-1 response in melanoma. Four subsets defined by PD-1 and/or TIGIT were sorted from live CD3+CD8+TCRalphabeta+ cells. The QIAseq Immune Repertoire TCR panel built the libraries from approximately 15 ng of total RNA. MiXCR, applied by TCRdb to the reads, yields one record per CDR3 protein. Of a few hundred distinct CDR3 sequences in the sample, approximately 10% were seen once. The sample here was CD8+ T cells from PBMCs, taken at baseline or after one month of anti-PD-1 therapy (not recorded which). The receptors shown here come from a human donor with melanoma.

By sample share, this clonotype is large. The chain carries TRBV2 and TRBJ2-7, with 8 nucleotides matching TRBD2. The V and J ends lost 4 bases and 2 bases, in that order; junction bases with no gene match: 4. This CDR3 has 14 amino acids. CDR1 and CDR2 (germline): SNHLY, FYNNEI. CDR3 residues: CASSVLAETYEQYF. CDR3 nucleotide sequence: TGTGCCAGCAGTGTACTAGCGGAAACCTACGAGCAGTACTTC.

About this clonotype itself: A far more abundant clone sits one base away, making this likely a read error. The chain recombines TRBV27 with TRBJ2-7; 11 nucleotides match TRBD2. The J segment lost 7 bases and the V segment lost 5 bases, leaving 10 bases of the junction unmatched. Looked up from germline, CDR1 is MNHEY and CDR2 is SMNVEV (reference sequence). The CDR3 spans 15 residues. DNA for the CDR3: TGTGCCAGCAGTATAGCGGGAGGGCCGTACAATGAGCAGTACTTC. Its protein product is CASSIAGGPYNEQYF.

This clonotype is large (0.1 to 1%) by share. The CDR3 spells CSVEARDTGGYTF. The CDR3 nucleotides read TGCAGCGTTGAGGCCAGGGACACGGGGGGCTACACCTTC. The chain uses TRBV29-1 and TRBJ1-2, with a possible D match to TRBD1 (6 bases). The V end was cut by 3 bases, the J end by 8 bases, with 16 bases between. Germline values: CDR1 SQVTM, CDR2 ANQGSEA. The CDR3 sequence is 13 residues long.

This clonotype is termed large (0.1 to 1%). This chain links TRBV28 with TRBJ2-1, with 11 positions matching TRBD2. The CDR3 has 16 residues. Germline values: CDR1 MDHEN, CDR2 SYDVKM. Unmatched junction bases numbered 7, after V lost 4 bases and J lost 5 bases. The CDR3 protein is CASSSLTSGGHNEQFF. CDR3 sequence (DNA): TGTGCCAGCAGTTCCCTTACTAGCGGGGGACACAATGAGCAGTTCTTC.

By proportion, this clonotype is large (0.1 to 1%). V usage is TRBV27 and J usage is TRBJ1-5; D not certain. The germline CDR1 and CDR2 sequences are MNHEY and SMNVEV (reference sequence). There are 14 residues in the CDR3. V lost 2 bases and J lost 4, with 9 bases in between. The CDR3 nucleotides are TGTGCCAGCAGTTTAGGGGTACCGAATCAGCCCCAGCATTTT. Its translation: CASSLGVPNQPQHF.

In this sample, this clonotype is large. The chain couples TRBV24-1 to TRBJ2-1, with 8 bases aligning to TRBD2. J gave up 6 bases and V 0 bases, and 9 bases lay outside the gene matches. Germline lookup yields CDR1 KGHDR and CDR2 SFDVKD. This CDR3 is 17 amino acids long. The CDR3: CATSDLSVAGGLNEQFF. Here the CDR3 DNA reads TGTGCCACCAGTGATTTGTCGGTGGCGGGGGGCCTCAATGAGCAGTTCTTC.

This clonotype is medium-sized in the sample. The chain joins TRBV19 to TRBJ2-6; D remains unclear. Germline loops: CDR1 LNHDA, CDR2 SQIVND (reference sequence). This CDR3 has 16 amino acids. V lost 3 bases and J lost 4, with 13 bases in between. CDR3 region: CASSMNPPGGANVLTF. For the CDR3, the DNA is TGTGCCAGTAGTATGAATCCCCCTGGAGGGGCCAACGTCCTGACTTTC.